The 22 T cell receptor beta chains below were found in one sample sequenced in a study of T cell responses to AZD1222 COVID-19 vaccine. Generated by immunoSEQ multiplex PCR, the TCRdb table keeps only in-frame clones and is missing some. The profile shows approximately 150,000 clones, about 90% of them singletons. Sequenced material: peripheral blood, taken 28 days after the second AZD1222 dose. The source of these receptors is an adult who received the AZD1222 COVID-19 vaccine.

The CDR3 DNA sequence: TGCAGCGGACAGGGGGCGGACACTGAAGCTTTCTTT. Amino acid sequence: CSGQGADTEAFF. The chain recombines TRBV29-1 with TRBJ1-1; 10 nucleotides agree with TRBD1. Germline CDR1 and CDR2: SQVTM and ANQGSEA. This CDR3 has 12 amino acids. Germline trimming cut 7 bases from V and 3 bases from J; bases unmatched to any gene: 2.

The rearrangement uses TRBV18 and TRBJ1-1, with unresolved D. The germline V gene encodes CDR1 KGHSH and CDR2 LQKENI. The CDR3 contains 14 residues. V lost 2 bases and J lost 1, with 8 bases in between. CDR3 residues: CASSPNSENTEAFF. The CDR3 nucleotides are TGTGCCAGCTCACCAAACTCAGAGAACACTGAAGCTTTCTTT. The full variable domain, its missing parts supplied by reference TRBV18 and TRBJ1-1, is NAGVMQNPRHLVRRRGQEARLRCSPMKGHSHVYWYRQLPEEGLKFMVYLQKENIIDESGMPKERFSAEFPKEGPSILRIQQVVRGDSAAYFCASSPNSENTEAFFGQGTRLTVV.

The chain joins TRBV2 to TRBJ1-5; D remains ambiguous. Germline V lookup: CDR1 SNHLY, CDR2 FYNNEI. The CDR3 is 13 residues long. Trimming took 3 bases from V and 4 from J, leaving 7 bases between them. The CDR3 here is CASSDGINQPQHF. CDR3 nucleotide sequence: TGTGCCAGCAGTGATGGGATAAATCAGCCCCAGCATTTT.

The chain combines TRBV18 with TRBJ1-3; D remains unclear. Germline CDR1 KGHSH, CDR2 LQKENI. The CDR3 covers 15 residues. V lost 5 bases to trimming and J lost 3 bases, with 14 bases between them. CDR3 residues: CASSSSRGFGNTIYF. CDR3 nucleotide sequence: TGTGCCAGCTCATCGTCAAGAGGGTTTGGAAACACCATATATTTT.

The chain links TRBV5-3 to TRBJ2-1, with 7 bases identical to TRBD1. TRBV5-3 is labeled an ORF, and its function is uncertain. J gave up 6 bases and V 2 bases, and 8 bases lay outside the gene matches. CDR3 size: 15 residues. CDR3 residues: CARSFQQGTTNEQFF. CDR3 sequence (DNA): TGTGCCAGAAGCTTCCAACAGGGGACCACCAATGAGCAGTTCTTC.

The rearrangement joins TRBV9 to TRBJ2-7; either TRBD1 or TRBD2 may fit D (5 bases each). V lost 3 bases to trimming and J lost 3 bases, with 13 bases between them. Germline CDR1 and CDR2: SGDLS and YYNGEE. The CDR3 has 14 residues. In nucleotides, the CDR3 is TGTGCCAGCAGCGCCTCCGGGACCTACTACGAGCAGTACTTC. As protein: CASSASGTYYEQYF.

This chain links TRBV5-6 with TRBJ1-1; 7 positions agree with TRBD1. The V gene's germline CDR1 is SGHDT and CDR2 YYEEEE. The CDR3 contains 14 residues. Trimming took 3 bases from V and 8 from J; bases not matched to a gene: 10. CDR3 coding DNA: TGTGCCAGCAGCTCCCTGGACAGGAGGATCGAAGCTTTCTTT. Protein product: CASSSLDRRIEAFF. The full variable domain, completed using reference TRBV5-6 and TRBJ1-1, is DAGVTQSPTHLIKTRGQQVTLRCSPKSGHDTVSWYQQALGQGPQFIFQYYEEEERQRGNFPDRFSGHQFPNYSSELNVNALLLGDSALYLCASSSLDRRIEAFFGQGTRLTVV.

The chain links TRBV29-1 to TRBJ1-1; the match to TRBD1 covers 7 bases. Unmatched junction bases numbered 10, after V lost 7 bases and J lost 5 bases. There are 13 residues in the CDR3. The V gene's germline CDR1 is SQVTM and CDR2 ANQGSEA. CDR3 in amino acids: CSGETGWMTEAFF. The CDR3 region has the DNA TGCAGCGGGGAGACAGGGTGGATGACTGAAGCTTTCTTT.

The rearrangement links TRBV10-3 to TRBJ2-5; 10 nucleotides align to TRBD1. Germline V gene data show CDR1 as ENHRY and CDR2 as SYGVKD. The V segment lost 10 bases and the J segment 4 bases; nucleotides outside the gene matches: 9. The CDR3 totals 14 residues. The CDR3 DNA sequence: TGTGCCACCCGACAGGGGGCGGGGGGAGAGACCCAGTACTTC. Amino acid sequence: CATRQGAGGETQYF.

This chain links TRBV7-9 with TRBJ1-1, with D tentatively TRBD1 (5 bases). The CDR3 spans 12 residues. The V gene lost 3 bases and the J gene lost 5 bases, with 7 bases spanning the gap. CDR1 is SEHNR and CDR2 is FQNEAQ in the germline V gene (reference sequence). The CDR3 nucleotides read TGTGCCAGCAGCTTCGACAGTACTGAAGCTTTCTTT. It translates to CASSFDSTEAFF.

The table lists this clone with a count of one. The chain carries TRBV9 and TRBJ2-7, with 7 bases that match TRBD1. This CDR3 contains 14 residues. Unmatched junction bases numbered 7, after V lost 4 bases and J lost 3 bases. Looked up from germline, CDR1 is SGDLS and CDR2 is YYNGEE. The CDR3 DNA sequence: TGTGCCAGCAGCACGACCTCAGGGGGCTACGAGCAGTACTTC. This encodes CASSTTSGGYEQYF.

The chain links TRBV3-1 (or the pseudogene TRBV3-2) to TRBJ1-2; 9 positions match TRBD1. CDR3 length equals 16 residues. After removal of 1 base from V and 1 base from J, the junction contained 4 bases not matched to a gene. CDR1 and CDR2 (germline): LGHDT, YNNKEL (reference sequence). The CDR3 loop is CASSQGGQGLNYGYTF. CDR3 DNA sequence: TGTGCCAGCAGCCAAGGGGGACAGGGACTTAACTATGGCTACACCTTC.

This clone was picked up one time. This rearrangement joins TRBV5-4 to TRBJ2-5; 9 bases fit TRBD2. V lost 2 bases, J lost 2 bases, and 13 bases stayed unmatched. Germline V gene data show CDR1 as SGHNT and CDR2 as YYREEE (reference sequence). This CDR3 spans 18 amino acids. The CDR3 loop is CASSFGFRASGEQETQYF. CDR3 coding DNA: TGTGCCAGCAGCTTTGGATTCCGGGCTAGCGGGGAACAAGAGACCCAGTACTTC. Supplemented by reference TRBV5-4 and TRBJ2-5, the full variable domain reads ETGVTQSPTHLIKTRGQQVTLRCSSQSGHNTVSWYQQALGQGPQFIFQYYREEENGRGNFPPRFSGLQFPNYSSELNVNALELDDSALYLCASSFGFRASGEQETQYFGPGTRLLVL.

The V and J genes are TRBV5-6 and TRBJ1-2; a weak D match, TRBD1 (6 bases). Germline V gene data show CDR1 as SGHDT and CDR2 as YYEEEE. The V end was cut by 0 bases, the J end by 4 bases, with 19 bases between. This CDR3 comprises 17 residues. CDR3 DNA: TGTGCCAGCAGCTTGGGGGACGGGAATTGGGACATCTATGGCTACACCTTC. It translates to CASSLGDGNWDIYGYTF.

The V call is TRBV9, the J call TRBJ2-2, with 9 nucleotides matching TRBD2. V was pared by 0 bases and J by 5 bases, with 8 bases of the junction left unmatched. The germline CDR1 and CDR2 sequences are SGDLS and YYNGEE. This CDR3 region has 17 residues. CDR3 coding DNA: TGTGCCAGCAGCGTAGGTAGCGGGGGAACGAGGACCGGGGAGCTGTTTTTT. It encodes CASSVGSGGTRTGELFF. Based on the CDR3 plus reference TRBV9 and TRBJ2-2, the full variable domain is DSGVTQTPKHLITATGQRVTLRCSPRSGDLSVYWYQQSLDQGLQFLIQYYNGEERAKGNILERFSAQQFPDLHSELNLSSLELGDSALYFCASSVGSGGTRTGELFFGEGSRLTVL.

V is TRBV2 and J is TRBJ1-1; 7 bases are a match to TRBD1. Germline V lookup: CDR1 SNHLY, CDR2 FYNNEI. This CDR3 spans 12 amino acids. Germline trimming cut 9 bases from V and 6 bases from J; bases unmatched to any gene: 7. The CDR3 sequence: CASSRGRAEAFF. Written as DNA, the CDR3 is TGTGCCAGTTCCAGGGGGAGAGCTGAAGCTTTCTTT.

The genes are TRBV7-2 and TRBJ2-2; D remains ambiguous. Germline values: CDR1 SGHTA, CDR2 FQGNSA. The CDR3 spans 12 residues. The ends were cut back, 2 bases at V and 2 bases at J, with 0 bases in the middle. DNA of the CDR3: TGTGCCAGCAGCTTAAACACCGGGGAGCTGTTTTTT. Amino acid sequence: CASSLNTGELFF.

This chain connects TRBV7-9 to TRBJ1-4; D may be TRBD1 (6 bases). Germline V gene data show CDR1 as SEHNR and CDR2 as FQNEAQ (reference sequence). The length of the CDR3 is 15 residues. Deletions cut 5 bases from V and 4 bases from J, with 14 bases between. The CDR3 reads CASSPRAGVNEKLFF. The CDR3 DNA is TGTGCCAGCAGCCCCCGGGCAGGGGTTAATGAAAAACTGTTTTTT.

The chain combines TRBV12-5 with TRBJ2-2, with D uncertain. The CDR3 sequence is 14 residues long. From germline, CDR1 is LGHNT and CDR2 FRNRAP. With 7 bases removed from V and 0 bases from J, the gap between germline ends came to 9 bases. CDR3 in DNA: TGTGCTAGTGCGGCTCTTCCGAACACCGGGGAGCTGTTTTTT. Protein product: CASAALPNTGELFF.

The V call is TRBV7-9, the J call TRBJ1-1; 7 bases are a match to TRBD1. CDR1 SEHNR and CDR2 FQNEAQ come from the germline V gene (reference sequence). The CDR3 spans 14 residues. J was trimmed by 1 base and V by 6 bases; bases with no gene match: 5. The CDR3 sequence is CASSPGGKNTEAFF. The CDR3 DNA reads TGTGCCAGCAGTCCAGGGGGAAAGAACACTGAAGCTTTCTTT.

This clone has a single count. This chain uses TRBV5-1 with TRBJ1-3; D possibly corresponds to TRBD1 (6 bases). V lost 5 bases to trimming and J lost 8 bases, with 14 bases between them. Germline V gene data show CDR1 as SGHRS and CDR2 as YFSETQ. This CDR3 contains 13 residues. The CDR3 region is CASRKQGADTIYF. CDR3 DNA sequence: TGCGCCAGCAGAAAACAGGGTGCGGACACCATATATTTT. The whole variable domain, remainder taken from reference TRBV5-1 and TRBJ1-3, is KAGVTQTPRYLIKTRGQQVTLSCSPISGHRSVSWYQQTPGQGLQFLFEYFSETQRNKGNFPGRFSGRQFSNSRSEMNVSTLELGDSALYLCASRKQGADTIYFGEGSWLTVV.

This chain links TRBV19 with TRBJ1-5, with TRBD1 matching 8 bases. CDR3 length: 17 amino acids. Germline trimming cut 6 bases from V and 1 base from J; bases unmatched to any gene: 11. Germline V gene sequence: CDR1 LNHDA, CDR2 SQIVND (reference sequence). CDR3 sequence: CASSDDTQGGSNQPQHF. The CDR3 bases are TGTGCCAGTAGCGATGATACACAGGGGGGGAGCAATCAGCCCCAGCATTTT.